Below, one T cell receptor beta chain is given with its context. This specimen comes from a study of PD-1 blockade in classical Hodgkin lymphoma. Each patient experienced a relapse that followed autologous stem cell transplantation, and brentuximab vedotin exposure varied. V trimming: 8 bases; J trimming: 4 bases; junction bases outside the gene matches: 10. CDR3 length: 15 residues. Germline CDR1 reads LGHNA; CDR2 reads YNFKEQ. This table comes from immunoSEQ multiplex PCR, and its TCRdb copy is limited to in-frame clones, with some not included. The sample records approximately 50,000 clones, approximately 70% being singletons.

This chain links TRBV4-2 with TRBJ2-3, with TRBD2 matching 9 bases. This receptor was identified in a human donor with classical Hodgkin lymphoma. The specimen was peripheral blood mononuclear cells (PBMCs), collected before the second cycle of nivolumab. CDR3 nucleotide sequence: TGTGCCAGCCGAGAGCGGGAGGCTTACCCAGATACGCAGTATTTT. Protein product: CASREREAYPDTQYF.